This TCR beta chain comes out of a study of T cell repertoires in cytomegalovirus infection. Concerning this clonotype itself: No antigen is known for it.

The CDR3 sequence is 16 residues long. Germline V CDR1 and CDR2: LNHDA, SQIVND (reference sequence). The V and J ends lost 7 bases and 7 bases, in that order; junction bases with no gene match: 12. TCRdb re-called the reads through MiXCR, storing one row per CDR3 protein. The sample records a few hundred thousand distinct CDR3 sequences, about 42% being singletons. The V call is TRBV19, the J call TRBJ2-1, with TRBD2 matching 11 bases. This specimen was cultured PBMCs, taken from culture after CMV antigen stimulation. This TCR came from a human donor in good health (CMV status not recorded). Some clones in this sample may be carry-over from other donors' samples. The CDR3 sequence: CASTTLAGDLGNEQFF. DNA for the CDR3: TGTGCCAGTACCACACTAGCGGGAGATCTCGGGAATGAGCAGTTCTTC.